This TCR beta chain was sequenced for a study of technical replicates of blood from a handful of donors. Germline CDR1 is KGHSH and CDR2 is LQKENI. The V gene end was trimmed by 3 bases and the J gene end by 7 bases; junction bases not matched to a gene: 9. The CDR3 consists of 15 residues. This clone was detected only once. Assay used: immunoSEQ multiplex PCR; TCRdb lists only in-frame clones, some missing. The sample shows about 74,000 clones, approximately 94% of them seen only once. This chain joins TRBV18 and TRBJ2-1, with 7 positions matching TRBD2. Sequencing was performed on T cells isolated from PBMCs. This TCR came from a human donor in good health. The CDR3 protein is CASSPTSAPGNEQFF. DNA for the CDR3: TGTGCCAGCTCACCTACTAGCGCCCCGGGGAATGAGCAGTTCTTC.